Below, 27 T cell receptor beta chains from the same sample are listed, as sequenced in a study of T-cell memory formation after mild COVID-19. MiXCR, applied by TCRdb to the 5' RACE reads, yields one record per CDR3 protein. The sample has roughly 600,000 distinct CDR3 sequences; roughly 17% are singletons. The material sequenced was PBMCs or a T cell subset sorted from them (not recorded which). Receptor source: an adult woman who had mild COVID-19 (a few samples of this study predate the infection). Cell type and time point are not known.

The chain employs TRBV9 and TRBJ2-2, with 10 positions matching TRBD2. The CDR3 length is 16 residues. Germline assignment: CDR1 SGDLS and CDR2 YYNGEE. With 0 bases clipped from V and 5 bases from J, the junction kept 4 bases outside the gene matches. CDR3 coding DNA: TGTGCCAGCAGCGTAGACCCTAGCGGGAGTACCGGGGAGCTGTTTTTT. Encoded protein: CASSVDPSGSTGELFF.

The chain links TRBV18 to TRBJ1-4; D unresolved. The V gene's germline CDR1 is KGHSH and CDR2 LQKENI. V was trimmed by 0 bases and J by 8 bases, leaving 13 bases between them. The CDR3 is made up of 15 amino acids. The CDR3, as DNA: TGTGCCAGCTCACCACCGGGAGGGATTGGGGAAAAACTGTTTTTT. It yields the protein CASSPPGGIGEKLFF.

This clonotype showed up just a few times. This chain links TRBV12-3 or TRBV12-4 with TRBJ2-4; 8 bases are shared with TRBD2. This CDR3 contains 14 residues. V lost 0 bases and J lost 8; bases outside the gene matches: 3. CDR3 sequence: CASSLAGLGHIQYF. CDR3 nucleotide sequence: TGTGCCAGCAGTTTAGCGGGACTAGGCCACATTCAGTACTTC.

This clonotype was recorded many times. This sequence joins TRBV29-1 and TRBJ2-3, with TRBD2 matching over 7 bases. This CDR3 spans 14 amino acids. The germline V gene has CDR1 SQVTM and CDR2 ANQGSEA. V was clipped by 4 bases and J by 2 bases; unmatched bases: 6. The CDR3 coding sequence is TGCAGCGTTGGAGGGGACTACTACACAGATACGCAGTATTTT. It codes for CSVGGDYYTDTQYF.

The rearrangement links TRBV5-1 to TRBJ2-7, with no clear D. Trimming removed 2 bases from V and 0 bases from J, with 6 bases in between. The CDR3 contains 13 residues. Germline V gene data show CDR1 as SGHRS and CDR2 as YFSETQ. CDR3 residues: CASSFWISYEQYF. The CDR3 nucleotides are TGCGCCAGCAGCTTTTGGATCTCCTACGAGCAGTACTTC.

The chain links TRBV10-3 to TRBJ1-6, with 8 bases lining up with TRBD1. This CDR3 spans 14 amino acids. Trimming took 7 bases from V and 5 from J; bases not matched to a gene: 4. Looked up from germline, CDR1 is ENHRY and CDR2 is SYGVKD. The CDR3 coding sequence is TGTGCCATCAAACCGGGACAGGATAATTCACCCCTCCACTTT. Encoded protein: CAIKPGQDNSPLHF.

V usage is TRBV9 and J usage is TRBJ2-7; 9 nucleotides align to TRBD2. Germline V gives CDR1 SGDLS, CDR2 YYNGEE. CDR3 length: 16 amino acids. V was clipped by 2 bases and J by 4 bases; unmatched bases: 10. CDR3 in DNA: TGTGCCAGCAGCGTTTCCGCCGCTAGCGGGGAATACGAGCAGTACTTC. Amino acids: CASSVSAASGEYEQYF.

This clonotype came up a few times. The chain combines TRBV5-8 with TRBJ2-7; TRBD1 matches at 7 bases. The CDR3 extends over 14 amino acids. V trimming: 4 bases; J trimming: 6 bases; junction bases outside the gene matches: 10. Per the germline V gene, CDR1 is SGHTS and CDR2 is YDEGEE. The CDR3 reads CASSPGQVPFEQYF. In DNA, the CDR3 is TGTGCCAGCAGCCCTGGACAGGTTCCCTTCGAGCAGTACTTC. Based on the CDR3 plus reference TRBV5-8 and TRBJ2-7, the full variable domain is EAGVTQSPTHLIKTRGQQATLRCSPISGHTSVYWYQQALGLGLQFLLWYDEGEERNRGNFPPRFSGRQFPNYSSELNVNALELEDSALYLCASSPGQVPFEQYFGPGTRLTVT.

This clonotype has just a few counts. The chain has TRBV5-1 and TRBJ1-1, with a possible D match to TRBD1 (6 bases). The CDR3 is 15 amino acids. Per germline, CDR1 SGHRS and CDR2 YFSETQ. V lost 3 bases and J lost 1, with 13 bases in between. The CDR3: CASSSVPDRNTEAFF. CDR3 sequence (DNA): TGCGCCAGCAGCTCTGTCCCGGACAGGAACACTGAAGCTTTCTTT.

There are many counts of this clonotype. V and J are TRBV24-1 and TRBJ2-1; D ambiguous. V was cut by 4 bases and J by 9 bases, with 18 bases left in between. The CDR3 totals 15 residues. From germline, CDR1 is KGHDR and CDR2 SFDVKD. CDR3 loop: CATSDAAGARGEQFF. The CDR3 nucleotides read TGTGCCACCAGTGACGCCGCCGGAGCTAGAGGTGAGCAGTTCTTC.

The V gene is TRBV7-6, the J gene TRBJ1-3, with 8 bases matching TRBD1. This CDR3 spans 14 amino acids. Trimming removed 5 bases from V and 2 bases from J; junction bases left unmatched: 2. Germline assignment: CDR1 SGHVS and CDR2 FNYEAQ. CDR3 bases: TGTGCCAGCAGCCCGACAGGGGCTGGAAACACCATATATTTT. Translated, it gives CASSPTGAGNTIYF.

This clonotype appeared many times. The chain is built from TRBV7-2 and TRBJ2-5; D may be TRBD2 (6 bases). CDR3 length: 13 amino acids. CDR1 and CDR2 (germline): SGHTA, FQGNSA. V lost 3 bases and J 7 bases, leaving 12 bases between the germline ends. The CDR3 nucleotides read TGTGCCAGCAGCTTTGGGCCCGGGGGGACCCAGTACTTC. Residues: CASSFGPGGTQYF.

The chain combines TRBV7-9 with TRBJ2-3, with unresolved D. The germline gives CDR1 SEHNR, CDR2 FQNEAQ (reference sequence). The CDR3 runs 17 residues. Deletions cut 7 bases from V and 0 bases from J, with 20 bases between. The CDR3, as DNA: TGTGCCAGCACCCCGCCCACTGGCGCCTCTAGCACAGATACGCAGTATTTT. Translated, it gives CASTPPTGASSTDTQYF.

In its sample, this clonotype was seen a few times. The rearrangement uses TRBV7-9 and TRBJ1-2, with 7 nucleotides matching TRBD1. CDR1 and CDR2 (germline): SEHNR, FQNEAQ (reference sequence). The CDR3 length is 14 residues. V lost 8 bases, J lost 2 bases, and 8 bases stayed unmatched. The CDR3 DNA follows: TGTGCCAGCGAACCCCAGGGGGAAAACTATGGCTACACCTTC. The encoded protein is CASEPQGENYGYTF.

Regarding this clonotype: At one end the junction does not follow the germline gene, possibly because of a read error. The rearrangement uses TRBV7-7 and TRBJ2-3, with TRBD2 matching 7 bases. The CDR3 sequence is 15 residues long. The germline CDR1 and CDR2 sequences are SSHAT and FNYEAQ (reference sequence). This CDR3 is CASSLNSGSTDTQYF. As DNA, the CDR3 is TGTGCTAGCAGCTTGAATAGCGGGAGCACAGATACGCAGTATTTT. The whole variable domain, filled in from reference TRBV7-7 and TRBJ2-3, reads GAGVSQSPRYKVTKRGQDVTLRCDPISSHATLYWYQQALGQGPEFLTYFNYEAQPDKSGLPSDRFSAERPEGSISTLTIQRTEQRDSAMYRCASSLNSGSTDTQYFGPGTRLTVL.

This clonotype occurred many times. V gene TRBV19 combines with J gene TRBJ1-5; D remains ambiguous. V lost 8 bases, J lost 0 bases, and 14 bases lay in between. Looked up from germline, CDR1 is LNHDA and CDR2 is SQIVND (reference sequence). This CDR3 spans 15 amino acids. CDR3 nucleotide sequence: TGTGCCAGTGAGTTGGACCCTTATAGCAATCAGCCCCAGCATTTT. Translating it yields CASELDPYSNQPQHF.

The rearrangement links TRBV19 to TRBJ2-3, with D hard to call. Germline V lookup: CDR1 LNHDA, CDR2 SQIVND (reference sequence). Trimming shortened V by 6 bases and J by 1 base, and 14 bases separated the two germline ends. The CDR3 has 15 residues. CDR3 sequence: CASSSLGMGTDTQYF. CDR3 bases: TGTGCCAGTAGCAGTTTAGGCATGGGCACAGATACGCAGTATTTT.

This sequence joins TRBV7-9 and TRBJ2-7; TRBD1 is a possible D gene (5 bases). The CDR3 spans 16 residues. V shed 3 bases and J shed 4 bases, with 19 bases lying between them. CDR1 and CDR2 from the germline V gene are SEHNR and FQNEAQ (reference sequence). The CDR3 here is CASSFSQTAGLYEQYF. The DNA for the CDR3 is TGTGCCAGCAGCTTCAGTCAGACAGCCGGGCTATACGAGCAGTACTTC.

CDR3 loop: CASSGNRNEQFF. CDR3 bases: TGTGCCAGCAGTGGGAATCGCAATGAGCAGTTCTTC. The chain has TRBV12-3 or TRBV12-4 and TRBJ2-1, with no clear D. This CDR3 contains 12 residues. The V end lost 5 bases, the J end lost 6 bases, and 8 bases lay between the germline ends.

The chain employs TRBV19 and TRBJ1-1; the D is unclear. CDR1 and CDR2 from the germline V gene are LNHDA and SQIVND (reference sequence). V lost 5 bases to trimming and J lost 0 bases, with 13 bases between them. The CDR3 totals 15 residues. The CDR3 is CASSPQLILNTEAFF. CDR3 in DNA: TGTGCCAGTAGTCCCCAGCTAATCTTGAACACTGAAGCTTTCTTT.

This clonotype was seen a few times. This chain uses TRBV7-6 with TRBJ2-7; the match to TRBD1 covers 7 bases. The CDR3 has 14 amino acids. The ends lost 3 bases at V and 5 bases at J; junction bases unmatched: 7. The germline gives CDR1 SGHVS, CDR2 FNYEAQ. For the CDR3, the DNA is TGTGCCAGCAGCTTGTTAGGGGGCGTCCACGAGCAGTACTTC. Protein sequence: CASSLLGGVHEQYF.

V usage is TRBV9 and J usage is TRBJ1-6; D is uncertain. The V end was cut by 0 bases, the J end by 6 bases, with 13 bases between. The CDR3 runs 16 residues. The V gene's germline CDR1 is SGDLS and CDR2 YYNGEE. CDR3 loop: CASSVGAPALNSPLHF. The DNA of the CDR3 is TGTGCCAGCAGCGTAGGAGCGCCAGCGCTTAATTCACCCCTCCACTTT.

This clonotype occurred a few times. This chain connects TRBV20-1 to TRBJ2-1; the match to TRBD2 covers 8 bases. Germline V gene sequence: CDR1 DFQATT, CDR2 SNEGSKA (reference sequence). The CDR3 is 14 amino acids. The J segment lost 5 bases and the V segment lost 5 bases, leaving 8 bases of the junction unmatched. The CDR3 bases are TGCAGTGCTTTACTAGCGGCGAAAAACAATGAGCAGTTCTTC. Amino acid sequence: CSALLAAKNNEQFF.

The CDR3 nucleotides are TGCGCCAGCAGCAAGTGGACTAGCGGGGGAGATACGCAGTATTTT. Translation: CASSKWTSGGDTQYF. The J gene is TRBJ2-3, the V gene TRBV5-1; 13 bases are a match to TRBD2. V lost 4 bases to trimming and J lost 5 bases; unmatched junction nucleotides: 4. Germline V gives CDR1 SGHRS, CDR2 YFSETQ. The CDR3 length is 15 residues.

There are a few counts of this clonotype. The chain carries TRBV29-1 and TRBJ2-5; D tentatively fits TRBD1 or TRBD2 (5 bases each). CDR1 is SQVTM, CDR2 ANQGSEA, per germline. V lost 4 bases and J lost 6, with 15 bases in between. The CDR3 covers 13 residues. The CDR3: CSVGGVVGQTQYF. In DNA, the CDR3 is TGCAGCGTTGGAGGGGTTGTTGGGCAGACCCAGTACTTC. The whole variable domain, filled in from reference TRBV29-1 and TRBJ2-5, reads SAVISQKPSRDICQRGTSLTIQCQVDSQVTMMFWYRQQPGQSLTLIATANQGSEATYESGFVIDKFPISRPNLTFSTLTVSNMSPEDSSIYLCSVGGVVGQTQYFGPGTRLLVL.

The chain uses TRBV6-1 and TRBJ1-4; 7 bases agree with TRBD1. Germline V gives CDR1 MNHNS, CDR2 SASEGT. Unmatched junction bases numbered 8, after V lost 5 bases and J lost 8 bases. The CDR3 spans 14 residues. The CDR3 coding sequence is TGTGCCAGCAGTCCCGACAGGGCGGAAGAAAAACTGTTTTTT. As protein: CASSPDRAEEKLFF.

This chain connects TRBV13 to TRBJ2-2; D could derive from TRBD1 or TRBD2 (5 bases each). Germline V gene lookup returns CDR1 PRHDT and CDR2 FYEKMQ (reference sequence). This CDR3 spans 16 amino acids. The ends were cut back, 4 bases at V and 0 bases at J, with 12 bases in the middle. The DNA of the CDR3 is TGTGCCAGCAGCTCCAACCGGGACCCGAACACCGGGGAGCTGTTTTTT. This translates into CASSSNRDPNTGELFF.